This TCR beta chain was sequenced for a study of shared clonotypes between healthy human individuals. The germline gives CDR1 LNHDA, CDR2 SQIVND (reference sequence). Trimming cost V 5 bases and J 7 bases, with 23 bases left between them. This CDR3 region has 16 residues. Genomic DNA (from each subset) was split evenly across several immunoSEQ plates. When replicate PCRs were run on sorted subsets, they used about 200 ng DNA, 28,000 or so T cell genomes. The method was immunoSEQ multiplex PCR; TCRdb's version includes in-frame clones alone and lacks a portion of them. The sample consists of some 630,000 clones, 95% to 96% of them appearing once. Positively selected for CCR7, the CD45RO-negative cells used as naive CD8 cells excluded terminally differentiated effector memory CD45RA+ cells. Everyone who donated was a Caucasian adult who lived in Nashville, Tennessee.

The sample was naive CD8+ T cells sorted from blood. The chain combines TRBV19 with TRBJ1-1; TRBD1 might be the D (5 bases). This receptor was obtained from a woman aged 25 to 39 in good health. CDR3 amino acids: CASSGDPGGSWDEAFF. The CDR3 coding sequence is TGTGCCAGTAGTGGGGACCCTGGGGGATCCTGGGATGAAGCTTTCTTT.